Listed below are T cell receptor beta chains from one sample, sequenced in a study of T cells in Graves' hyperthyroidism and ophthalmopathy. TCRdb recomputed calls from the multiplex PCR reads with MiXCR, one row per CDR3 protein. The sample has hundreds of thousands of distinct CDR3 sequences; about a sixth are singletons. Sequencing was done on a sample of blood. The receptors shown here come from a young woman with Graves' hyperthyroidism. CDR3s include the opening cysteine and the closing phenylalanine or tryptophan. Fields, in order: CDR3 protein, CDR3 DNA, V gene, D gene, clone size, J gene. A D gene is named only where the DNA matches it firmly. A row's size may be missing; if present it is once, few, many or a size class.

CDR3 protein: CSARGQGRKTQYF
CDR3 DNA: TGCAGTGCTAGAGGACAGGGTAGGAAGACCCAGTACTTC
V gene: TRBV20-1
D gene: TRBD1
clone size: many
J gene: TRBJ2-5

CDR3 protein: CASSSPGGANEQFF
CDR3 DNA: TGTGCCAGCAGCTCACCGGGCGGCGCCAATGAGCAGTTCTTC
V gene: TRBV7-8
D gene: NA
clone size: few
J gene: TRBJ2-1

CDR3 protein: CASSDGPGTGELFF
CDR3 DNA: TGTGCCAGCAGCGATGGGCCGGGGACCGGGGAGCTGTTTTTT
V gene: TRBV12-3/TRBV12-4
D gene: NA
clone size: few
J gene: TRBJ2-2

CDR3 protein: CASSRGYGYTF
CDR3 DNA: TGTGCCAGCAGTAGAGGGTATGGCTACACCTTC
V gene: TRBV11-2
D gene: NA
clone size: many
J gene: TRBJ1-2

CDR3 protein: CASSYRSGTKNTEAFF
CDR3 DNA: TGTGCCAGCAGTTACCGCTCCGGGACAAAGAACACTGAAGCTTTCTTT
V gene: TRBV6-2/TRBV6-3
D gene: NA
clone size: many
J gene: TRBJ1-1

CDR3 protein: CASSDRGQSNEQFF
CDR3 DNA: TGCGCCAGCAGTGACCGGGGACAGAGCAATGAGCAGTTCTTC
V gene: TRBV10-1
D gene: TRBD1
clone size: many
J gene: TRBJ2-1

CDR3 protein: CASSFWTGTLTGELFF
CDR3 DNA: TGTGCCAGCAGTTTCTGGACAGGGACCCTCACCGGGGAGCTGTTTTTT
V gene: TRBV12-3/TRBV12-4
D gene: TRBD1
clone size: many
J gene: TRBJ2-2

CDR3 protein: CATRGYTAGTTDTQYF
CDR3 DNA: TGTGCCACTAGGGGCTATACGGCGGGGACCACAGATACGCAGTATTTT
V gene: TRBV28
D gene: NA
clone size: many
J gene: TRBJ2-3

CDR3 protein: CASSPSGTSRRAFF
CDR3 DNA: TGTGCCAGCAGCCCGTCCGGGACATCACGCCGGGCTTTCTTT
V gene: TRBV9
D gene: NA
clone size: few
J gene: TRBJ1-1

CDR3 protein: CASSFQGTSGSFETQYF
CDR3 DNA: TGTGCCAGCAGTTTCCAAGGGACTAGCGGGAGTTTTGAGACCCAGTACTTC
V gene: TRBV10-3
D gene: TRBD2
clone size: NA
J gene: TRBJ2-5

CDR3 protein: CASSLMLAGLGNEQFF
CDR3 DNA: TGCGCCAGCAGCTTGATGCTAGCGGGATTGGGCAATGAGCAGTTCTTC
V gene: TRBV7-3
D gene: TRBD2
clone size: NA
J gene: TRBJ2-1

CDR3 protein: CASISPSVAGELFF
CDR3 DNA: TGTGCCAGCATATCGCCAAGCGTTGCCGGGGAGCTGTTTTTT
V gene: TRBV6-1
D gene: NA
clone size: few
J gene: TRBJ2-2

CDR3 protein: CASSVGSESYEQYF
CDR3 DNA: TGTGCCAGCAGTGTGGGTTCAGAGTCCTACGAGCAGTACTTC
V gene: TRBV6-1
D gene: NA
clone size: few
J gene: TRBJ2-7

CDR3 protein: CASSSLFGTGGHTEAFF
CDR3 DNA: TGTGCCAGTAGTTCCCTCTTCGGGACAGGGGGGCACACTGAAGCTTTCTTT
V gene: TRBV19
D gene: TRBD1
clone size: NA
J gene: TRBJ1-1

CDR3 protein: CSAPGRGINTEAFF
CDR3 DNA: TGCAGTGCGCCAGGCAGGGGGATTAATACTGAAGCTTTCTTT
V gene: TRBV20-1
D gene: TRBD1
clone size: many
J gene: TRBJ1-1

CDR3 protein: CASSLGVAGGADTQYF
CDR3 DNA: TGTGCCAGCAGCTTAGGGGTAGCGGGGGGGGCAGATACGCAGTATTTT
V gene: TRBV7-2
D gene: TRBD2
clone size: NA
J gene: TRBJ2-3

CDR3 protein: CASSSPGAFTDTQYF
CDR3 DNA: TGTGCCAGCAGTTCTCCGGGAGCTTTTACAGATACGCAGTATTTT
V gene: TRBV28
D gene: NA
clone size: few
J gene: TRBJ2-3

CDR3 protein: CASSEDTVYQPQHF
CDR3 DNA: TGTGCCAGCAGCGAGGACACAGTCTATCAGCCCCAGCATTTT
V gene: TRBV2
D gene: NA
clone size: many
J gene: TRBJ1-5

CDR3 protein: CASRNRDYNEQFF
CDR3 DNA: TGTGCCAGCAGGAACCGGGACTACAATGAGCAGTTCTTC
V gene: TRBV7-9
D gene: NA
clone size: NA
J gene: TRBJ2-1

CDR3 protein: CASSYSVDGDNEQFF
CDR3 DNA: TGTGCCAGCAGTTACTCGGTGGACGGAGACAATGAGCAGTTCTTC
V gene: TRBV6-2/TRBV6-3
D gene: NA
clone size: many
J gene: TRBJ2-1

CDR3 protein: CASSRDRSWAFF
CDR3 DNA: TGTGCCAGCAGCAGGGACAGGAGCTGGGCTTTCTTT
V gene: TRBV6-1
D gene: TRBD1
clone size: NA
J gene: TRBJ1-1

CDR3 protein: CASSPGLAEAGDTQYF
CDR3 DNA: TGTGCCAGCAGCCCGGGACTAGCGGAGGCCGGAGATACGCAGTATTTT
V gene: TRBV11-2
D gene: TRBD2
clone size: NA
J gene: TRBJ2-3

CDR3 protein: CASSYTTDTQYF
CDR3 DNA: TGTGCCAGCAGCTATACCACAGATACGCAGTATTTT
V gene: TRBV7-8
D gene: NA
clone size: many
J gene: TRBJ2-3

CDR3 protein: CASSQGTNEQFF
CDR3 DNA: TGCGCCAGCAGCCAAGGGACCAATGAGCAGTTCTTC
V gene: TRBV4-1
D gene: NA
clone size: NA
J gene: TRBJ2-1

CDR3 protein: CSVVGGGAYEQYF
CDR3 DNA: TGCAGCGTTGTGGGCGGGGGGGCCTACGAGCAGTACTTC
V gene: TRBV29-1
D gene: TRBD2
clone size: NA
J gene: TRBJ2-7

CDR3 protein: CASSQDRVAQETQYF
CDR3 DNA: TGTGCCAGCAGCCAAGACAGGGTCGCCCAAGAGACCCAGTACTTC
V gene: TRBV7-9
D gene: TRBD1
clone size: NA
J gene: TRBJ2-5

CDR3 protein: CASSPQRGGYEQFF
CDR3 DNA: TGTGCCAGCAGCCCCCAGCGGGGAGGCTATGAGCAGTTCTTC
V gene: TRBV7-3
D gene: TRBD2
clone size: few
J gene: TRBJ2-1

CDR3 protein: CASSTGGGTSGGNEQFF
CDR3 DNA: TGTGCCAGCAGCACAGGGGGGGGGACTAGCGGGGGGAATGAGCAGTTCTTC
V gene: TRBV11-2
D gene: TRBD2
clone size: many
J gene: TRBJ2-1

CDR3 protein: CASSLVAGGEGEQFF
CDR3 DNA: TGTGCCAGCAGTTTGGTAGCGGGCGGGGAAGGTGAGCAGTTCTTC
V gene: TRBV28
D gene: TRBD2
clone size: many
J gene: TRBJ2-1

CDR3 protein: CASRDRLANTGELFF
CDR3 DNA: TGCGCCAGCCGCGACAGACTCGCGAACACCGGGGAGCTGTTTTTT
V gene: TRBV5-1
D gene: NA
clone size: many
J gene: TRBJ2-2

CDR3 protein: CSARDGNQPQHF
CDR3 DNA: TGCAGTGCTAGAGACGGCAATCAGCCCCAGCATTTT
V gene: TRBV20-1
D gene: NA
clone size: few
J gene: TRBJ1-5

CDR3 protein: CASSLGRSDTQYF
CDR3 DNA: TGTGCCAGCAGTCTGGGACGGTCAGATACGCAGTATTTT
V gene: TRBV12-3/TRBV12-4
D gene: NA
clone size: NA
J gene: TRBJ2-3

CDR3 protein: CASSYSNLQRDGYTF
CDR3 DNA: TGTGCCAGCAGTTACTCGAATCTCCAACGAGATGGCTACACCTTC
V gene: TRBV6-5
D gene: NA
clone size: many
J gene: TRBJ1-2

CDR3 protein: CASSTEPGQSYYGYTF
CDR3 DNA: TGTGCCAGCAGTACCGAACCGGGACAGAGTTACTATGGCTACACCTTC
V gene: TRBV28
D gene: TRBD1
clone size: many
J gene: TRBJ1-2

CDR3 protein: CASSQEGQERGYGYTF
CDR3 DNA: TGTGCCAGCAGCCAAGAAGGGCAGGAGAGGGGGTATGGCTACACCTTC
V gene: TRBV12-3/TRBV12-4
D gene: NA
clone size: NA
J gene: TRBJ1-2

CDR3 protein: CSARGEKLFF
CDR3 DNA: TGCAGTGCTAGGGGGGAAAAACTGTTTTTT
V gene: TRBV20-1
D gene: NA
clone size: many
J gene: TRBJ1-4

CDR3 protein: CASSLVLRQETQYF
CDR3 DNA: TGTGCCAGCAGCTTAGTTTTGCGCCAAGAGACCCAGTACTTC
V gene: TRBV7-9
D gene: NA
clone size: many
J gene: TRBJ2-5

CDR3 protein: CASSSQGATYNEQFF
CDR3 DNA: TGTGCCAGCAGCTCACAGGGGGCGACCTACAATGAGCAGTTCTTC
V gene: TRBV7-3
D gene: TRBD1
clone size: NA
J gene: TRBJ2-1

CDR3 protein: CASSLEIGDEQFF
CDR3 DNA: TGCGCCAGCAGCTTGGAAATAGGGGATGAGCAGTTCTTC
V gene: TRBV5-1
D gene: NA
clone size: many
J gene: TRBJ2-1

CDR3 protein: CASSLGQNSGNTIYF
CDR3 DNA: TGTGCCAGCAGTTTAGGACAGAACTCTGGAAACACCATATATTTT
V gene: TRBV27
D gene: NA
clone size: few
J gene: TRBJ1-3

CDR3 protein: CASSLGPTVNTEAFF
CDR3 DNA: TGCGCCAGCAGCTTGGGGCCCACAGTGAACACTGAAGCTTTCTTT
V gene: TRBV5-1
D gene: NA
clone size: many
J gene: TRBJ1-1

CDR3 protein: CASRPSGTYEQYF
CDR3 DNA: TGTGCCAGCAGGCCTAGCGGAACCTACGAGCAGTACTTC
V gene: TRBV6-1
D gene: TRBD2
clone size: NA
J gene: TRBJ2-7

CDR3 protein: CASTPTSRGLSYEQYF
CDR3 DNA: TGTGCCAGCACCCCTACCTCGAGGGGGCTCTCCTACGAGCAGTACTTC
V gene: TRBV6-1
D gene: TRBD1
clone size: few
J gene: TRBJ2-7

CDR3 protein: CASSQAGTAANYGYTF
CDR3 DNA: TGTGCCAGCAGCCAGGCCGGGACAGCAGCTAACTATGGCTACACCTTC
V gene: TRBV3-1
D gene: TRBD1
clone size: once
J gene: TRBJ1-2

CDR3 protein: CASSQAWRGTYEQYF
CDR3 DNA: TGTGCCAGCAGCCAAGCCTGGAGGGGCACCTACGAGCAGTACTTC
V gene: TRBV3-1
D gene: NA
clone size: many
J gene: TRBJ2-7

CDR3 protein: CAISEGGRAADEQFF
CDR3 DNA: TGTGCCATCAGTGAAGGCGGGAGGGCGGCGGATGAGCAGTTCTTC
V gene: TRBV10-3
D gene: TRBD2
clone size: NA
J gene: TRBJ2-1

CDR3 protein: CASSQDITSSYNEQFF
CDR3 DNA: TGCGCCAGCAGCCAAGATATAACGAGCTCCTACAATGAGCAGTTCTTC
V gene: TRBV4-3
D gene: NA
clone size: few
J gene: TRBJ2-1

CDR3 protein: CASSPKVAPSEQFF
CDR3 DNA: TGTGCCAGCAGCCCTAAAGTTGCACCCAGTGAGCAGTTCTTC
V gene: TRBV3-1
D gene: NA
clone size: many
J gene: TRBJ2-1